A single sample is the source of the 4 T cell receptor beta chains below, sequenced in a study of shared clonotypes between healthy human individuals. The naive CD8 fraction comprised CD45RO-negative cells positively selected for CCR7 and excluded terminally differentiated effector memory CD45RA+ cells. Profiled with immunoSEQ multiplex PCR; TCRdb holds only in-frame clones, not every one. The sample carries roughly 2.1 million clones, under 95% recorded once. Specimen: naive CD8+ T cells from PBMCs. The receptors shown here come from a man aged 18 to 29 in good health. Some clones in this sample may be carry-over from other donors' samples.

The gene calls are TRBV27 and TRBJ2-2; D possibly corresponds to TRBD2 (5 bases). Germline loops: CDR1 MNHEY, CDR2 SMNVEV (reference sequence). V was trimmed by 3 bases and J by 6 bases, leaving 20 bases between them. CDR3 length: 17 amino acids. CDR3 residues: CASSFNPATSFAGELFF. The CDR3 DNA reads as TGTGCCAGCAGTTTTAATCCTGCCACTAGTTTCGCCGGGGAGCTGTTTTTT.

The chain employs TRBV7-8 and TRBJ2-1; D remains unclear. Germline V gene sequence: CDR1 SGHVS, CDR2 FQNEAQ. V gave up 5 bases and J gave up 8 bases, with 13 bases separating them. This CDR3 comprises 13 residues. The CDR3 here is CASSGYLGDEQFF. The CDR3 bases are TGTGCCAGCAGCGGATATCTAGGCGATGAGCAGTTCTTC.

The J gene is TRBJ2-7, the V gene TRBV9; D gene uncertain. Per the germline V gene, CDR1 is SGDLS and CDR2 is YYNGEE. The CDR3 runs to 13 residues. Trimming took off 0 bases at V and 7 bases at J, with 11 bases between the two ends. CDR3: CASSVGNGGEQYF. DNA of the CDR3: TGTGCCAGCAGCGTAGGAAACGGTGGTGAGCAGTACTTC.

In its sample, this clone was seen a few times. The chain is built from TRBV27 and TRBJ1-2; weak D call: TRBD1 (5 bases). V lost 3 bases to trimming and J lost 4 bases, with 21 bases between them. This CDR3 comprises 17 residues. Germline V gene sequence: CDR1 MNHEY, CDR2 SMNVEV (reference sequence). This CDR3 reads CASSFGTVVGRAYGYTF. The CDR3 DNA is TGTGCCAGCAGTTTCGGGACGGTAGTGGGGAGGGCCTATGGCTACACCTTC.